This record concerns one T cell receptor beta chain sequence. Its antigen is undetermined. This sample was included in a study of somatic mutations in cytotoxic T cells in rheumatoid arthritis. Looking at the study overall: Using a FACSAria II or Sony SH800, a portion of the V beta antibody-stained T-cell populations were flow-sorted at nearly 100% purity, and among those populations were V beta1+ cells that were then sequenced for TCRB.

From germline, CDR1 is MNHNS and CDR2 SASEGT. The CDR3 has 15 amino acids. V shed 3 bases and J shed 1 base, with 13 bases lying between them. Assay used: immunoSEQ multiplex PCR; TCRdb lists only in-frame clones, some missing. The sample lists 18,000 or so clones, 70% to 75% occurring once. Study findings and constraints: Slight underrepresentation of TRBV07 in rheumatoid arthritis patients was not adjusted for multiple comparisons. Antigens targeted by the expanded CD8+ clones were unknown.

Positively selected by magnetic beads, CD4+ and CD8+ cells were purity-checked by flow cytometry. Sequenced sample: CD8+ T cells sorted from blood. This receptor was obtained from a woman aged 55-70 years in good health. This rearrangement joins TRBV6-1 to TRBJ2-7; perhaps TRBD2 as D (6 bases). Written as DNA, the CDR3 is TGTGCCAGCAGTGACCTGCCGGGGGAATCCTACGAGCAGTACTTC. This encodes CASSDLPGESYEQYF.